This T cell receptor (beta chain) was retrieved from a study of T cell repertoires in cytomegalovirus infection (dated by TCRdb to about 2019). The study in broad terms: The HLA type of each donor mattered for the analysis, because public TCR beta signatures pointed to carriage of CMV infection along with the matching HLA type.

On the study overall, not on this receptor specifically: Carriers of CMV infection plus the relevant HLA type were discriminated by the cumulative frequency of public TCR beta family members in the study cohort and in an independent roughly 370-donor cohort. The ex vivo response was dominated by HLA-C-restricted CMV-specific TCR beta clonotypes, and the single most frequent clonotype in two of eight donors was supplied by these HLA-C-restricted clonotypes.

Trimming takes 1 base from V and 2 bases from J, and the germline ends sit 9 bases apart. The CDR3 covers 15 residues, taking in both the cysteine and the phenylalanine. Only the CDR3 DNA stays, 45 bases, in frame from base 1. The germline V gene gives CDR1 as SGHDN and CDR2 as FVKESK. The instrument was an Illumina HiSeq 1500. TCRdb redid the processing of the public reads, applying fastp at Q25 and MiXCR, and retained in-frame beta chains. CDR3 protein duplicates are merged, each entry listing the most common genes and DNA. Across this sample there are hundreds of thousands of distinct CDR3 sequences, with about 24% seen only once. The ten top clones hold 8% of the sample. Details on this clonotype: Its cognate antigen has yet to be identified. Base-call qualities are not available, and no considerably larger clone is one nucleotide away.

The chain couples TRBV14 to TRBJ1-3, with a weak D call of TRBD1 (5 bases match). This receptor was identified in a human donor in good health (CMV status not recorded). Some clones in this sample may be carry-over from other donors' samples. Sequences were obtained from CD8+ T cells from PBMCs. Here is the DNA: TGTGCCAGCAGCCAAGGTTCAGGGACTGGAAACACCATATATTTT. Its protein is CASSQGSGTGNTIYF.